Reported below is one TCR beta chain. The data stem from a study of identical twins. TCRdb used MiXCR to reprocess the 5' RACE reads, holding one entry per CDR3 protein. This sample has about 890,000 distinct CDR3 sequences, with over 9% found just once. CDR1 and CDR2 from the germline V gene are DFQATT and SNEGSKA (reference sequence). The CDR3 totals 13 residues. Trimming stripped 1 base from V and 6 bases from J, with 12 bases between. The sample was also reused in another study, on yellow fever vaccine responses in identical twins.

The chain combines TRBV20-1 with TRBJ1-2; maybe TRBD1 (5 bases). The source is a woman aged 18 to 35 in good health. The sequencing input was PBMCs. The CDR3 nucleotides read TGCAGTGCTAGAGCGGTCGCAGGGCATGGCTACACCTTC. This codes for CSARAVAGHGYTF.